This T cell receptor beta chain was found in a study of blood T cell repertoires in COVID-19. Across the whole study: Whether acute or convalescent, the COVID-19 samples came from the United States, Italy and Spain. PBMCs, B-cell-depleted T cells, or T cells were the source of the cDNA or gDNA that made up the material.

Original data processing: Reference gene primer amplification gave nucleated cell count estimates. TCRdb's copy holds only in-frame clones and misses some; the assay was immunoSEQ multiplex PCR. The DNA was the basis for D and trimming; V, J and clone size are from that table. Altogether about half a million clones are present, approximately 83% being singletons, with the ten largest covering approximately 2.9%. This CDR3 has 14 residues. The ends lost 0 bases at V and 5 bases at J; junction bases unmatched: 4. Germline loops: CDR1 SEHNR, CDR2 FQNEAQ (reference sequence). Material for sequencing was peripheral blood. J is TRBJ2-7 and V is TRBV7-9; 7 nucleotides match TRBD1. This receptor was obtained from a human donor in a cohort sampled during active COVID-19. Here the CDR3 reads CASSLATGWDEQYF. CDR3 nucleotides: TGTGCCAGCAGCTTAGCGACAGGGTGGGACGAGCAGTACTTC.